These 20 T cell receptor beta chains share one sample of origin, sequenced in a study of T cells in Graves' hyperthyroidism and ophthalmopathy. TCR beta CDR3 regions were amplified from RNA. The TCR CDR3 first-round RT-PCR relied on the HTBI primer set. TCRdb used MiXCR to reprocess the multiplex PCR reads, holding one entry per CDR3 protein. The sample lists a few hundred thousand distinct CDR3 sequences; roughly an eighth were seen once. The sequencing sample was made of blood. The receptors were sampled from a woman in her forties with Graves' ophthalmopathy.

The rearrangement links TRBV14 to TRBJ2-3, with D perhaps being TRBD1 or TRBD2 (5 bases each). The V end lost 2 bases, the J end lost 0 bases, and 9 bases lay between the germline ends. Germline V lookup: CDR1 SGHDN, CDR2 FVKESK. This CDR3 region has 15 residues. This chain's CDR3 is CASSQPGPSTDTQYF. For the CDR3, the DNA is TGTGCCAGCAGCCAACCGGGGCCCAGCACAGATACGCAGTATTTT.

This clonotype occurred many times. The J gene is TRBJ2-5, the V gene TRBV2; 7 bases match TRBD2. There are 11 residues in the CDR3. Looked up from germline, CDR1 is SNHLY and CDR2 is FYNNEI. J lost 9 bases, V lost 6 bases, and 4 bases had no gene match. CDR3 coding DNA: TGTGCCAGCAGCGCCCGGGGGGCCCAGTACTTC. This codes for CASSARGAQYF.

The chain couples TRBV4-1 to TRBJ2-5; D gene unclear. Per the germline V gene, CDR1 is MGHRA and CDR2 is YSYEKL. This CDR3 is 14 amino acids long. Deletions cut 4 bases from V and 1 base from J, with 10 bases between. In DNA, the CDR3 is TGCGCCAGCAGCCTAACCGGGTCCCAAGAGACCCAGTACTTC. Amino acids: CASSLTGSQETQYF.

A note on this clonotype: The junction and the germline gene differ at one end; a read error may be behind it. The chain recombines TRBV20-1 with TRBJ2-5, with 7 positions matching TRBD2. CDR1 is DFQATT and CDR2 is SNEGSKA in the germline V gene (reference sequence). The CDR3 covers 17 residues. The CDR3 coding sequence is TGCAGTACTAGAGATGTGCTAGCGGTCGGATCATGGGAGACCCAGTACTTC. This encodes CSTRDVLAVGSWETQYF.

The sample holds many counts of this clonotype. CDR3 sequence reads: CASSALGQVREAFF. The CDR3 DNA sequence: TGTGCCAGCAGCGCTCTAGGACAGGTCCGTGAAGCTTTCTTT. This chain joins TRBV11-2 and TRBJ1-1; TRBD1 agrees at 7 bases. There are 14 residues in the CDR3. Germline V gene lookup returns CDR1 SGHAT and CDR2 FQNNGV. The V segment lost 5 bases and the J segment 7 bases; nucleotides outside the gene matches: 10. Combining the CDR3 with reference TRBV11-2 and TRBJ1-1 gives the whole variable domain EAGVAQSPRYKIIEKRQSVAFWCNPISGHATLYWYQQILGQGPKLLIQFQNNGVVDDSQLPKDRFSAERLKGVDSTLKIQPAKLEDSAVYLCASSALGQVREAFFGQGTRLTVV.

This clonotype occurred many times. The chain uses TRBV12-3 or TRBV12-4 and TRBJ2-1; D unclear. The CDR3 totals 17 residues. V was trimmed by 5 bases and J by 2 bases, leaving 19 bases between them. CDR3 sequence (DNA): TGTGCCAGCAGTCTGAAATTCTCTAGTAACCCCTACAATGAGCAGTTCTTC. It translates to CASSLKFSSNPYNEQFF.

The V gene is TRBV12-3 or TRBV12-4, the J gene TRBJ1-6; a possible D gene is TRBD1 (5 bases). This CDR3 has 14 amino acids. V dropped 2 bases and J dropped 5 bases, with 7 bases sitting between them. The CDR3 region has the DNA TGTGCCAGCAGTTTAATGGGGGATAATTCACCCCTCCACTTT. It codes for CASSLMGDNSPLHF.

The chain links TRBV7-8 to TRBJ1-5; 8 bases match TRBD1. This CDR3 contains 16 residues. V was clipped by 2 bases and J by 9 bases; unmatched bases: 12. CDR1 is SGHVS and CDR2 is FQNEAQ in the germline V gene. The DNA for the CDR3 is TGTGCCAGCAGCTTACCCCGTTGGACAGGGCAAGGGCCCCAGCATTTT. Amino acids: CASSLPRWTGQGPQHF.

This clonotype was picked up many times. V and J are TRBV20-1 and TRBJ2-3; unclear D gene. The germline CDR1 and CDR2 sequences are DFQATT and SNEGSKA (reference sequence). V lost 0 bases and J lost 4, with 11 bases in between. There are 14 residues in the CDR3. CDR3 region: CSARDWVVADTQYF. DNA for the CDR3: TGCAGTGCTAGAGATTGGGTAGTGGCAGATACGCAGTATTTT.

This clonotype was found many times. This chain joins TRBV7-9 and TRBJ1-2; the D gene is possibly TRBD1 (5 bases). V lost 2 bases, J lost 3 bases, and 13 bases lay in between. CDR1 and CDR2 from the germline V gene are SEHNR and FQNEAQ (reference sequence). CDR3 size: 15 residues. This chain's CDR3 is CASSLLSGQDYGYTF. In DNA, the CDR3 is TGTGCCAGCAGCTTACTCTCAGGGCAGGACTATGGCTACACCTTC.

This clonotype was counted many times. The rearrangement links TRBV7-8 to TRBJ2-5, with 7 bases identical to TRBD1. V lost 3 bases and J lost 2; bases outside the gene matches: 9. Germline V gene sequence: CDR1 SGHVS, CDR2 FQNEAQ. This CDR3 contains 16 residues. The CDR3 DNA reads TGTGCCAGCAGCTTGGTTACGAGGGGGCCACAAGAGACCCAGTACTTC. It yields the protein CASSLVTRGPQETQYF.

In this sample, this clonotype turned up a few times. The CDR3 region has the DNA TGCGCCAGCAGCCAAGATTGGACTAGCGGGAGGATAAGCTCCTACAATGAGCAGTTCTTC. Translating gives CASSQDWTSGRISSYNEQFF. The V and J genes are TRBV4-1 and TRBJ2-1; TRBD2 aligns across 14 bases. The V and J ends lost 0 bases and 0 bases, in that order; junction bases with no gene match: 7. Germline V gene lookup returns CDR1 MGHRA and CDR2 YSYEKL. This CDR3 comprises 20 residues.

This clonotype was seen a few times. The chain joins TRBV14 to TRBJ2-7; no clear D. This CDR3 has 13 residues. V was trimmed by 0 bases and J by 3 bases, leaving 6 bases between them. CDR1 is SGHDN and CDR2 is FVKESK in the germline V gene. The CDR3, as DNA: TGTGCCAGCAGCCAAGACACCTTCTACGAGCAGTACTTC. As protein: CASSQDTFYEQYF.

In its sample, this clonotype was seen a few times. This sequence joins TRBV7-9 and TRBJ2-7, with D perhaps being TRBD1 or TRBD2 (5 bases each). CDR3 length: 16 amino acids. The V gene lost 0 bases and the J gene lost 2 bases, with 14 bases spanning the gap. Germline V gene sequence: CDR1 SEHNR, CDR2 FQNEAQ (reference sequence). The chain's CDR3 is CASSLAGVSNTYEQYF. The CDR3 DNA sequence: TGTGCCAGCAGCTTAGCGGGGGTGTCGAATACCTACGAGCAGTACTTC.

As to this clonotype: The conserved phenylalanine or tryptophan normally closing the CDR3 is absent here, so this likely arose from a read error. CDR3 in DNA: TGTGCCAGCAGTCCCCGACCAGGGGGGGAGTTAAACTACGAGCAGTACCTC. This sequence encodes CASSPRPGGELNYEQYL. The chain is built from TRBV6-1 and TRBJ2-7; D might be TRBD1 or TRBD2, each matching 7 bases. The germline CDR1 and CDR2 sequences are MNHNS and SASEGT. With 5 bases removed from V and 3 bases from J, the gap between germline ends came to 23 bases. CDR3 size: 17 residues.

This clonotype was detected ten times or more. The chain combines TRBV29-1 with TRBJ2-3, with D maybe TRBD1 (6 bases). Germline-derived CDR1 and CDR2 are SQVTM and ANQGSEA. Trimming took 7 bases from V and 6 from J, leaving 11 bases between them. The CDR3 runs 11 residues. CDR3 sequence: CSAPQGDTQYF. CDR3 nucleotide sequence: TGCAGCGCCCCGCAGGGGGATACGCAGTATTTT.

This clonotype has at least ten counts. CDR3 region: CSVRVGPSSYEQYF. The DNA of the CDR3 is TGCAGCGTTCGAGTCGGACCGAGCTCCTACGAGCAGTACTTC. The chain joins TRBV29-1 to TRBJ2-7; D not resolved. Germline V gives CDR1 SQVTM, CDR2 ANQGSEA. Trimming pared 5 bases from V and 0 bases from J, leaving 14 bases between. The CDR3 sequence is 14 residues long.

The chain is built from TRBV20-1 and TRBJ2-2; 9 bases match TRBD1. Germline CDR1 DFQATT, CDR2 SNEGSKA (reference sequence). This CDR3 is built from 14 residues. The V gene end was trimmed by 6 bases and the J gene end by 6 bases; junction bases not matched to a gene: 8. The CDR3 coding sequence is TGCAGTGCCAGGACAGGGGCAACTTCCGGGGAGCTGTTTTTT. This encodes CSARTGATSGELFF.

This chain joins TRBV18 and TRBJ1-2; a possible D gene is TRBD1 (6 bases). The V end was cut by 3 bases, the J end by 5 bases, with 16 bases between. This CDR3 has 15 amino acids. Per the germline V gene, CDR1 is KGHSH and CDR2 is LQKENI. The CDR3 DNA follows: TGTGCCAGCTCACCCGGGCCAGACAGGAATTATGGCTACACCTTC. Residues: CASSPGPDRNYGYTF.

The chain has TRBV19 and TRBJ1-2; 9 nucleotides line up with TRBD1. Trimming cost V 4 bases and J 2 bases; bases outside gene matches: 5. The CDR3 length is 15 residues. Germline V lookup: CDR1 LNHDA, CDR2 SQIVND (reference sequence). The DNA for the CDR3 is TGTGCCAGTAGTAACGACAGGGGGATAAACTATGGCTACACCTTC. Translating it yields CASSNDRGINYGYTF.